A single TCR beta chain is shown here with its context. The V end lost 0 bases, the J end lost 1 base, and 10 bases lay between the germline ends. The CDR3 has 15 amino acids. CDR1 and CDR2 (germline): SGDLS, YYNGEE. This entry is derived from a study of cytotoxic CD8 clonotypes in ibrutinib-treated CLL. For the study at large: There were, on average, roughly 260,000 productive templates and tens of thousands of productive rearrangements per sample.

The repertoire was sequenced with immunoSEQ multiplex PCR; TCRdb's copy has only in-frame clones and lacks some. The sample yields roughly 150,000 clones, over 65% seen once. The sequenced sample was PBMCs, obtained after 12 months of ibrutinib treatment. This chain uses TRBV9 with TRBJ1-1, with unresolved D. This TCR derives from a human donor with chronic lymphocytic leukemia. CDR3 bases: TGTGCCAGCAGCGTAGTTGGCAGCTGGAACACTGAAGCTTTCTTT. As protein: CASSVVGSWNTEAFF.